This is a list of T cell receptor beta chains from one sample in a study of OX40 agonist ivuxolimab in advanced cancers. The method was immunoSEQ multiplex PCR; TCRdb's version includes in-frame clones alone and lacks a portion of them. The sample comprises 60,000 to 100,000 clones, more than 75% of which are singletons, and roughly 0.54% rests with the top ten. The starting material was CD4+ or CD8+ T cells sorted from blood, obtained in a trial of the OX40 agonist ivuxolimab. The origin of the receptors is an adult with an advanced solid tumor such as melanoma, head and neck, liver or kidney cancer. Each CDR3 is given with its conserved first and last residue. D genes are given only for firm matches. For some rows the clone size is stated as once, few or many, or as a class when expanded; others skip it.

v_call,d_call,j_call,clone_size,cdr3_aa,cdr3_nt
TRBV4-1,NA,TRBJ2-5,NA,CASSQGSGIRETQYF,TGCGCCAGCAGCCAAGGATCAGGGATCAGAGAGACCCAGTACTTC
TRBV5-6,TRBD1,TRBJ2-6,NA,CASSVTGGGTGANVLTF,TGTGCCAGCAGCGTTACAGGGGGCGGCACTGGGGCCAACGTCCTGACTTTC
TRBV6-1,TRBD1,TRBJ2-2,few,CASAGTVNTGELFF,TGTGCCAGTGCCGGGACAGTGAACACCGGGGAGCTGTTTTTT
TRBV12-5,TRBD1,TRBJ1-5,NA,CASGLVQPQGGEVQPQHF,TGTGCTAGTGGTTTGGTACAGCCCCAGGGGGGGGAAGTTCAGCCCCAGCATTTT
TRBV2,NA,TRBJ1-2,few,CAGPKGGYGYTF,TGTGCCGGCCCGAAAGGGGGCTATGGCTACACCTTC
TRBV9,NA,TRBJ2-3,NA,CASSGTAGSGDTQYF,TGTGCCAGCAGCGGGACAGCGGGAAGCGGAGATACGCAGTATTTT
TRBV30,NA,TRBJ1-3,NA,CAWSIGNTIYF,TGTGCCTGGAGTATCGGAAACACCATATATTTT
TRBV18,TRBD1,TRBJ2-6,NA,CASSQGQPASSGANVLTF,TGTGCCAGCTCACAGGGACAGCCCGCAAGCTCTGGGGCCAACGTCCTGACTTTC
TRBV5-4,NA,TRBJ2-5,NA,CASSIGWGGLQETQYF,TGTGCCAGCAGCATCGGTTGGGGGGGCCTTCAAGAGACCCAGTACTTC
TRBV5-1,NA,TRBJ1-1,NA,CASSLGSANTEAFF,TGCGCCAGCAGCTTGGGGTCCGCGAACACTGAAGCTTTCTTT
TRBV7-2,TRBD2,TRBJ2-2,NA,CASSFTGGDTGELFF,TGTGCCAGCAGCTTCACGGGGGGTGACACCGGGGAGCTGTTTTTT
TRBV30,NA,TRBJ1-5,NA,CAWSPEASQPQHF,TGTGCCTGGAGCCCGGAGGCGAGTCAGCCCCAGCATTTT
TRBV30,NA,TRBJ2-5,NA,CAWDRNQETQYF,TGTGCCTGGGACCGTAATCAAGAGACCCAGTACTTC
TRBV18,NA,TRBJ2-3,NA,CASSPLPVSDTQYF,TGTGCCAGCTCACCGCTGCCAGTGTCAGATACGCAGTATTTT
TRBV30,NA,TRBJ1-4,NA,CAWQGEFNEKLFF,TGTGCCTGGCAAGGGGAGTTTAATGAAAAACTGTTTTTT
TRBV19,NA,TRBJ2-7,once,CATRDGSYEQYF,TGTGCCACAAGGGACGGCTCCTACGAGCAGTACTTC
TRBV30,TRBD1,TRBJ1-2,NA,CAWRDRGQYYGYTF,TGTGCCTGGAGGGACAGGGGGCAGTATTATGGCTACACCTTC
TRBV7-2,TRBD1,TRBJ1-4,NA,CASSLGGGREKLFF,TGTGCCAGCAGCCTGGGAGGGGGCCGAGAAAAACTGTTTTTT
TRBV2,NA,TRBJ2-5,NA,CASSVSQETQYF,TGTGCCAGCAGTGTCAGTCAAGAGACCCAGTACTTC
TRBV2,NA,TRBJ2-1,NA,CARGDTGSNEQFF,TGTGCCAGGGGGGACACAGGGAGTAATGAGCAGTTCTTC
TRBV18,NA,TRBJ2-2,NA,CASSPQGTGELFF,TGTGCCAGCTCACCACAGGGGACCGGGGAGCTGTTTTTT
TRBV5-1,NA,TRBJ2-3,NA,CASSLDRVSDTQYF,TGCGCCAGCAGCTTGGACAGGGTATCAGATACGCAGTATTTT
TRBV4-2,NA,TRBJ2-7,NA,CASSQDLTITYEQYF,TGTGCCAGCAGCCAAGATTTGACGATTACCTACGAGCAGTACTTC
TRBV13,TRBD2,TRBJ2-7,NA,CASSFRLAGAYEQYF,TGTGCCAGCAGCTTCCGACTAGCGGGAGCCTACGAGCAGTACTTC
TRBV11-2,NA,TRBJ2-3,NA,CASSLSGATYTDTQYF,TGTGCCAGCAGCTTATCAGGCGCGACCTACACAGATACGCAGTATTTT
TRBV5-1,NA,TRBJ2-2,NA,CASSRSGHVNTGELFF,TGCGCCAGCAGCAGATCAGGGCACGTGAACACCGGGGAGCTGTTTTTT
TRBV14,NA,TRBJ2-3,NA,CASSQGARSDTQYF,TGTGCCAGCAGCCAGGGGGCCCGGTCAGATACGCAGTATTTT
TRBV18,NA,TRBJ2-5,NA,CASSLSRMETQYF,TGTGCCAGCTCACTCTCGAGGATGGAGACCCAGTACTTC
TRBV18,NA,TRBJ2-1,NA,CASSPSLGSNEQFF,TGTGCCAGCTCACCCTCACTAGGTAGCAATGAGCAGTTCTTC
TRBV7-2,TRBD2,TRBJ2-4,NA,CASSLLSAGGPGKNIQYF,TGTGCCAGCAGCTTACTGTCAGCGGGAGGGCCAGGAAAAAACATTCAGTACTTC